Here is one T cell receptor beta chain with its context. TCRdb reprocessed the RT-PCR reads with MiXCR, giving one entry per CDR3 protein. The table has hundreds of thousands of distinct CDR3 sequences, approximately 14% seen once; the top ten hold roughly 3.9%. V lost 4 bases, J lost 5 bases, and 17 bases lay in between. The CDR3 runs to 15 residues. CDR1 is SGHTA and CDR2 is FQGNSA in the germline V gene. The chain uses TRBV7-2 and TRBJ2-5; possibly TRBD1 or TRBD2 for D (7 bases each). Sample: memory CD4+ T cells from blood. This clonotype originated in a female donor in good health, serving as a healthy control. The CDR3 is CASSSGGMGGETQYF. The CDR3 coding sequence is TGTGCCAGCAGCTCAGGGGGGATGGGAGGGGAGACCCAGTACTTC. The full variable domain, in which reference TRBV7-2 and TRBJ2-5 provide the parts outside the CDR3, is GAGVSQSPSNKVTEKGKDVELRCDPISGHTALYWYRQSLGQGLEFLIYFQGNSAPDKSGLPSDRFSAERTGGSVSTLTIQRTQQEDSAVYLCASSSGGMGGETQYFGPGTRLLVL.